A selection of T cell receptor beta chains follows, all from one sample in a study of blood T cell repertoires in COVID-19. The repertoire was sequenced with immunoSEQ multiplex PCR; TCRdb's copy has only in-frame clones and lacks some. The repertoire holds 150,000 to 200,000 clones, with roughly 82% as singletons. The sequencing input was PBMCs or T cells enriched from blood (not recorded which). Source of these receptors: a woman aged 60 to 75 with acute COVID-19. Each CDR3 is given with its conserved first and last residue. The D gene is left open where the match is weak. Clone size is shown for a subset of rows, as once, few, many or a class of expanded clone.

>TRBV11-2|TRBJ1-1|-|TRBD1
CASSLGLVGQGATEAFF
TGTGCCAGCAGCTTGGGTTTGGTGGGACAGGGGGCCACTGAAGCTTTCTTT
>TRBV19|TRBJ2-3|-|-
CASSISGMSGDTQYF
TGTGCCAGTAGTATATCAGGGATGTCTGGCGATACGCAGTATTTT
>TRBV29-1|TRBJ2-7|-|-
CSVEDNFSYEQYF
TGCAGCGTTGAAGACAACTTCTCCTACGAGCAGTACTTC
>TRBV5-1|TRBJ1-4|-|TRBD1
CASTRDRVNEKLFF
TGCGCCAGCACTCGGGACAGGGTAAATGAAAAACTGTTTTTT
>TRBV28|TRBJ1-2|-|-
CASFLQDGYGYTF
TGTGCCAGCTTCCTGCAGGATGGCTATGGCTACACCTTC
>TRBV5-1|TRBJ2-1|-|TRBD2
CASSSLAGPRNEQFF
TGCGCCAGCAGCTCGTTAGCGGGTCCTCGGAATGAGCAGTTCTTC
>TRBV6-5|TRBJ1-5|-|-
CASSREFSNQPQHF
TGTGCCAGCAGTAGGGAGTTCAGCAATCAGCCCCAGCATTTT
>TRBV19|TRBJ2-7|-|-
CATSTPGHSYEQYF
TGTGCCACGAGTACACCGGGACACTCCTACGAGCAGTACTTC
>TRBV12-3/TRBV12-4|TRBJ1-1|once|TRBD1
CASGQGWGREAFF
TGTGCCAGCGGACAGGGTTGGGGACGAGAAGCTTTCTTT
>TRBV7-2|TRBJ1-2|-|-
CASSRHPENGYTF
TGTGCCAGCAGCCGACACCCAGAGAATGGCTACACCTTC
>TRBV18|TRBJ2-1|-|-
CASSPGHTYNEQFF
TGTGCCAGCTCACCAGGACACACCTACAATGAGCAGTTCTTC
>TRBV7-2|TRBJ2-5|-|TRBD2
CASSFARTSGGAAGETQYF
TGTGCCAGCAGCTTCGCCCGGACTAGCGGGGGGGCCGCAGGAGAGACCCAGTACTTC
>TRBV5-8|TRBJ1-1|-|-
CASSFQGYSRWGTEAFF
TGTGCCAGCAGCTTCCAGGGTTACTCTCGTTGGGGCACTGAAGCTTTCTTT
>TRBV19|TRBJ1-4|-|TRBD1
CASSILDRVDEKLFF
TGTGCCAGTAGTATCCTCGACAGGGTCGATGAAAAACTGTTTTTT
>TRBV5-4|TRBJ1-1|-|-
CASSLLERTEAFF
TGTGCCAGCAGCTTACTGGAGAGAACTGAAGCTTTCTTT
>TRBV5-1|TRBJ2-1|-|TRBD2
CASSLEGGRRNEQFF
TGCGCCAGCAGCTTGGAGGGCGGGAGAAGGAATGAGCAGTTCTTC
>TRBV24-1|TRBJ2-5|-|TRBD2
CATSDARLAGLETQYF
TGTGCCACCAGTGATGCCCGACTAGCGGGATTAGAGACCCAGTACTTC